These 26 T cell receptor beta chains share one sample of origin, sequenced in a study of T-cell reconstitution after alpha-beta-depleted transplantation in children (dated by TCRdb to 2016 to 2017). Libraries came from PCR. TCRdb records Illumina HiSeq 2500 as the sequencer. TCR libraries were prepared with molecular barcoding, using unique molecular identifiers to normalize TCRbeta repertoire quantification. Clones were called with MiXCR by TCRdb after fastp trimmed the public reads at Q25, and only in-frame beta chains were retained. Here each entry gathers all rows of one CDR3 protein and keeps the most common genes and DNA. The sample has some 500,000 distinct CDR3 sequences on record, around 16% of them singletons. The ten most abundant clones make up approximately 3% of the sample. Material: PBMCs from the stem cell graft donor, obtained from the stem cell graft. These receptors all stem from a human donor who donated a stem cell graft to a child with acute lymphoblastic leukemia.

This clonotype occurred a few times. CDR3 in amino acids: CASSLPFSGRLYEQYF. In DNA form, the CDR3 reads TGCGCCAGCAGCTTGCCGTTCAGTGGCAGACTCTACGAGCAGTACTTC. V is TRBV5-1 and J is TRBJ2-7; no definite D call. The CDR3 runs 16 residues. Trimming removed 1 base from V and 3 bases from J, with 17 bases in between. The V gene's germline CDR1 is SGHRS and CDR2 YFSETQ.

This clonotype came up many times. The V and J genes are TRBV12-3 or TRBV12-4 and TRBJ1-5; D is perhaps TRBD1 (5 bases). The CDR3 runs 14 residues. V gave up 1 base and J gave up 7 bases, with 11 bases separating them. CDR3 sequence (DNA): TGTGCCAGCAGTTTAGGTGGGGGTAGGCAGCCCCAGCATTTT. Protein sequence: CASSLGGGRQPQHF.

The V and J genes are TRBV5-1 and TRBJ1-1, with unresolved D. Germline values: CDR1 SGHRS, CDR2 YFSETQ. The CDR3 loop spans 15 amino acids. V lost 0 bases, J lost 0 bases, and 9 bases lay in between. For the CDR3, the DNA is TGCGCCAGCAGCTTGGATCCGGTGATGAACACTGAAGCTTTCTTT. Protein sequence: CASSLDPVMNTEAFF. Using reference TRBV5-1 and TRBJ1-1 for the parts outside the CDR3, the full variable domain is KAGVTQTPRYLIKTRGQQVTLSCSPISGHRSVSWYQQTPGQGLQFLFEYFSETQRNKGNFPGRFSGRQFSNSRSEMNVSTLELGDSALYLCASSLDPVMNTEAFFGQGTRLTVV.

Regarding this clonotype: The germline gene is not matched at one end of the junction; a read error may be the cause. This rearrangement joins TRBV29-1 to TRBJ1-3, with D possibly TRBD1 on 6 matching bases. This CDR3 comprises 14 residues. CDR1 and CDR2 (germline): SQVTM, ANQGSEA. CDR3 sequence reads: CSVRKGGSGNTIYF. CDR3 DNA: TGCAGCGTCCGGAAGGGGGGCTCTGGAAACACCATATATTTC.

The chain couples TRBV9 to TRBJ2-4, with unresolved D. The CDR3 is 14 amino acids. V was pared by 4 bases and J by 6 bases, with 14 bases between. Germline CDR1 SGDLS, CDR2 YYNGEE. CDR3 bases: TGTGCCAGCAGCCCACCTCGGCGGCCAAACATTCAGTACTTC. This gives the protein CASSPPRRPNIQYF.

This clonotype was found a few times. CDR3 loop: CASSTGQVSQETQYF. In DNA, the CDR3 is TGCGCCAGCAGCACCGGACAGGTCTCTCAAGAGACCCAGTACTTC. The V and J genes are TRBV5-1 and TRBJ2-5, with 7 bases identical to TRBD1. Germline CDR1 is SGHRS and CDR2 is YFSETQ. V lost 4 bases and J lost 2; bases outside the gene matches: 8. The CDR3 runs 15 residues.

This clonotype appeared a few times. Written as DNA, the CDR3 is TGTGCCAGCAGGGGCGGGACAGGGGTCGAAAAACTGTTTTTT. Protein: CASRGGTGVEKLFF. J is TRBJ1-4 and V is TRBV12-3 or TRBV12-4, with TRBD1 matching over 10 bases. The CDR3 loop spans 14 amino acids. The trim removed 6 bases at V and 8 bases at J, leaving 6 bases unmatched.

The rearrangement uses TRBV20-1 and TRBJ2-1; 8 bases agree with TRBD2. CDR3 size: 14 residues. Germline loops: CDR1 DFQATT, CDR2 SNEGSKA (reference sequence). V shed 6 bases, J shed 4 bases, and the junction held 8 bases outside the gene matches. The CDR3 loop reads CSATSDQGYNEQFF. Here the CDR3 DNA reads TGCAGTGCGACTAGCGACCAAGGGTACAATGAGCAGTTCTTC.

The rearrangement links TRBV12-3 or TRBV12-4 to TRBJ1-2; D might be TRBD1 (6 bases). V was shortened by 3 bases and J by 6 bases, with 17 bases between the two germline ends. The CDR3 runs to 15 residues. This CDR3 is CASSLSGANGNGYTF. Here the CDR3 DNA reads TGTGCCAGCAGTTTGTCGGGGGCTAACGGGAATGGCTACACCTTC.

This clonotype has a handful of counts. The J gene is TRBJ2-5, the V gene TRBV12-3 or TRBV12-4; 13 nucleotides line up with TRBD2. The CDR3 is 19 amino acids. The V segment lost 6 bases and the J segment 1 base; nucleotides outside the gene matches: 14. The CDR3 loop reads CASSPPGLAGRGAQETQYF. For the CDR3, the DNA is TGTGCCAGCAGCCCTCCGGGACTAGCGGGAAGGGGGGCCCAAGAGACCCAGTACTTC.

CDR3 sequence: CASSEQGFTEAFF. In nucleotides, the CDR3 is TGTGCCAGCAGTGAGCAGGGGTTCACTGAAGCTTTCTTT. The chain couples TRBV25-1 to TRBJ1-1; D perhaps matches TRBD1 (6 bases). V was pared by 3 bases and J by 4 bases, with 9 bases between. Germline assignment: CDR1 MGHDK and CDR2 SYGVNS. The CDR3 spans 13 residues.

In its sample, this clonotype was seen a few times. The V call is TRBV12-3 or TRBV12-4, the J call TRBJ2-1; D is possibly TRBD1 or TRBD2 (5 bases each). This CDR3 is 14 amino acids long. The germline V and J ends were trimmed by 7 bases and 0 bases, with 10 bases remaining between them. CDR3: CASNYGTSYNEQFF. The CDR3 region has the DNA TGTGCCAGCAACTACGGGACCTCCTACAATGAGCAGTTCTTC.

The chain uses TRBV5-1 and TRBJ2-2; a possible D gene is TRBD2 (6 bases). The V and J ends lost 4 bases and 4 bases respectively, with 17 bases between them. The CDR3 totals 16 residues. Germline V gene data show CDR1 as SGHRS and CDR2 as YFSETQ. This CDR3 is CASSPLAPSGTGELFF. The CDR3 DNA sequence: TGCGCCAGCAGCCCCCTAGCGCCAAGTGGCACCGGGGAGCTGTTTTTT. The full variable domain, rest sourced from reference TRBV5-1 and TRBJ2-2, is KAGVTQTPRYLIKTRGQQVTLSCSPISGHRSVSWYQQTPGQGLQFLFEYFSETQRNKGNFPGRFSGRQFSNSRSEMNVSTLELGDSALYLCASSPLAPSGTGELFFGEGSRLTVL.

The CDR3 here is CSAASPESTDTQYF. The CDR3 coding sequence is TGCAGCGCCGCATCCCCCGAGAGCACAGATACGCAGTATTTT. The chain is built from TRBV29-1 and TRBJ2-3, with D uncertain. Trimming left V 7 bases short and J 0 bases short, with 14 bases between. The CDR3 totals 14 residues. Germline CDR1 and CDR2: SQVTM and ANQGSEA.

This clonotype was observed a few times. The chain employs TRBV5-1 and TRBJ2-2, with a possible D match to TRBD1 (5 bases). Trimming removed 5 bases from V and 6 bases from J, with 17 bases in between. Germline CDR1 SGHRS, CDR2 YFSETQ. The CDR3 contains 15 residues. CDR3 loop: CASRPWAEGAGELFF. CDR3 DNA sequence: TGCGCCAGCAGGCCTTGGGCGGAAGGGGCCGGGGAGCTGTTTTTT.

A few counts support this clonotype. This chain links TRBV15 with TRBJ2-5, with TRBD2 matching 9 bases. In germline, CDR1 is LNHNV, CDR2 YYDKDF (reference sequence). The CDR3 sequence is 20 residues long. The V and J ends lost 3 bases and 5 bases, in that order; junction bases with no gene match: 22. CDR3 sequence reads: CATSSALAGGGSGQKETQYF. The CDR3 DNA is TGTGCCACCAGCAGCGCACTAGCGGGCGGAGGCTCGGGCCAAAAGGAGACCCAGTACTTC.

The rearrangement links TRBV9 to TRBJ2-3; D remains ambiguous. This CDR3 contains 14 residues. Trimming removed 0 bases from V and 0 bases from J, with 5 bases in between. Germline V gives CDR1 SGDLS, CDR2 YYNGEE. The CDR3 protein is CASSVAWSTDTQYF. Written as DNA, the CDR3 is TGTGCCAGCAGCGTAGCATGGAGCACAGATACGCAGTATTTT. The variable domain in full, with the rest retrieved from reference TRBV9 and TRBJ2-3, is DSGVTQTPKHLITATGQRVTLRCSPRSGDLSVYWYQQSLDQGLQFLIQYYNGEERAKGNILERFSAQQFPDLHSELNLSSLELGDSALYFCASSVAWSTDTQYFGPGTRLTVL.

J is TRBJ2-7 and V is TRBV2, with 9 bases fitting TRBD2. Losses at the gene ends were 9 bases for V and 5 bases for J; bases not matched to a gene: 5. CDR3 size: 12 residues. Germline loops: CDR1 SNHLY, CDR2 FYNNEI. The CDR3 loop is CASVGLAHEQYF. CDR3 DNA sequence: TGTGCCAGTGTGGGACTAGCTCACGAGCAGTACTTC.

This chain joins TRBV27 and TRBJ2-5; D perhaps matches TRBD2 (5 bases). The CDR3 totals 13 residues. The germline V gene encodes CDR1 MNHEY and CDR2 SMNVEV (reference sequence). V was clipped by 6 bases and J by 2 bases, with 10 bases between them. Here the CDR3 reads CASRPRGQETQYF. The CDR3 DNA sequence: TGTGCCAGCAGGCCACGCGGGCAAGAGACCCAGTACTTC.

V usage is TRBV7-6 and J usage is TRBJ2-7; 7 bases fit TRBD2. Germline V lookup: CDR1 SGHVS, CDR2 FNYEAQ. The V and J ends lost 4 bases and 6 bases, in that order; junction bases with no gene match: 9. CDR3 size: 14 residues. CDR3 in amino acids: CASSSGPTSSEQYF. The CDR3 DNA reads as TGTGCCAGCAGCTCAGGACCGACTAGCTCCGAGCAGTACTTC.

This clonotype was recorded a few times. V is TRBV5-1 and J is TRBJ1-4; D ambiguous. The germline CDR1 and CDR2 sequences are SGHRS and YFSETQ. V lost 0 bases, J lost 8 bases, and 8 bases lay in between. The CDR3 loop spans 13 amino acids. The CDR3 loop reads CASSLGAAEKLFF. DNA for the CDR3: TGCGCCAGCAGCTTGGGGGCCGCGGAAAAACTGTTTTTT.

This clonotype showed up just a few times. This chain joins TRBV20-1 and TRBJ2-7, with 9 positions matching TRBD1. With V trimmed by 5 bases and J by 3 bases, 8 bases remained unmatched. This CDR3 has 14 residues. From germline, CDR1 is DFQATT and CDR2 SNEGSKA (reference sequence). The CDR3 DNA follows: TGCAGTGCTTCCTCGGGGACAGGGTACTACGAGCAGTACTTC. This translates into CSASSGTGYYEQYF.

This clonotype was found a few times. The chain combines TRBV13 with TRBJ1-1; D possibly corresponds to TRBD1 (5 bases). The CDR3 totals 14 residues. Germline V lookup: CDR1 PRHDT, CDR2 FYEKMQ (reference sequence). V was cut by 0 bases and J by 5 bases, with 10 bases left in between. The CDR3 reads CASSLGRGRTEAFF. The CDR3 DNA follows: TGTGCCAGCAGCTTAGGGCGGGGGAGAACTGAAGCTTTCTTT.

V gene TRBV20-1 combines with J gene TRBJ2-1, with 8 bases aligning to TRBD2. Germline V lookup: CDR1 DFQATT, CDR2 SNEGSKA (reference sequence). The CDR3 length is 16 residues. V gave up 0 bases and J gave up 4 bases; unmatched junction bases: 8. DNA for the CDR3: TGCAGTGCTAGAGACACCGGGACTAGACATTACAATGAGCAGTTCTTC. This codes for CSARDTGTRHYNEQFF.

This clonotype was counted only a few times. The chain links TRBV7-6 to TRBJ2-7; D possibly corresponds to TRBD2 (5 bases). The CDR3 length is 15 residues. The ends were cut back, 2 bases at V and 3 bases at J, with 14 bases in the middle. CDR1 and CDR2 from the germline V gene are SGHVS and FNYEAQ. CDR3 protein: CASSLSSSPLYEQYF. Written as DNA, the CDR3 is TGTGCCAGCAGCTTATCCTCTAGCCCCCTCTACGAGCAGTACTTC.

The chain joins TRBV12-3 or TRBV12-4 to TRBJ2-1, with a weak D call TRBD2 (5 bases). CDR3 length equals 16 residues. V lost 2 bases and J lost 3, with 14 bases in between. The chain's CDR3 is CASSLLLGSRYNEQFF. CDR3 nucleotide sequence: TGTGCCAGCAGTTTACTCCTAGGGAGTCGCTACAATGAGCAGTTCTTC.